This T cell receptor (beta chain) was sequenced for a study of a mutant IDH1 vaccine in newly diagnosed glioma. In the study overall: Beforehand, treatment had been radiotherapy, temozolomide, or both; the majority received both.

This sample's time point: baseline, week 1 (first vaccination visit). Treatment meaning: pre-vaccination baseline after standard-of-care therapy. The donors had new WHO grade 3 or 4 astrocytomas; these were IDH1-mutant and ATRX-lost. Study conclusions and caveats: It was over 85% of patients that developed vaccine-induced immune responses.

Worth noting for this clone: Its antigen remains unidentified.

Clones were sequenced by immunoSEQ multiplex PCR, and TCRdb holds only the in-frame ones, with some missing. The table lists over 75,000 clones, approximately 90% of them singletons. J gave up 9 bases and V 3 bases, and 14 bases lay outside the gene matches. Per germline, CDR1 LNHDA and CDR2 SQIVND (reference sequence). This CDR3 has 17 amino acids. This clonotype was sampled from a woman aged 50 to 65 with glioma. The sequencing used PBMCs, collected from a glioma patient treated with radiotherapy, temozolomide or both. The rearrangement joins TRBV19 to TRBJ1-6, with 7 bases that match TRBD1. The CDR3 coding sequence is TGTGCCAGTAGTATTGCGACAGGGACCAGGTTCGGTTCACCCCTCCACTTT. Amino acid sequence: CASSIATGTRFGSPLHF.